What follows are 17 T cell receptor beta chains derived from one specimen sequenced in a study of cytomegalovirus exposure and HLA in healthy donors. Primers: 60 Vbeta forward and 13 Jbeta reverse. Assay: immunoSEQ multiplex PCR; the TCRdb copy retains only in-frame clones and omits some. The sample consists of approximately 110,000 clones, roughly 79% of them appearing once. Sequenced: PBMCs. These receptors were collected from a male donor in good health and CMV-seronegative.

The chain recombines TRBV30 with TRBJ2-6; 7 bases fit TRBD1. Germline V gene sequence: CDR1 GTSNPN, CDR2 SVGIG (reference sequence). The CDR3 is 20 amino acids. With V trimmed by 2 bases and J by 3 bases, 19 bases remained unmatched. DNA for the CDR3: TGTGCCTGGAGTCTCCGGGACAGAGCCCCTGGGGAGATTGGGGCCAACGTCCTGACTTTC. Translating it yields CAWSLRDRAPGEIGANVLTF. The full variable domain, its missing parts supplied by reference TRBV30 and TRBJ2-6, is SQTIHQWPATLVQPVGSPLSLECTVEGTSNPNLYWYRQAAGRGLQLLFYSVGIGQISSEVPQNLSASRPQDRQFILSSKKLLLSDSGFYLCAWSLRDRAPGEIGANVLTFGAGSRLTVL.

This clone is a singleton in its sample. The genes are TRBV4-1 and TRBJ2-1, with TRBD2 matching over 11 bases. V lost 0 bases and J lost 7; bases outside the gene matches: 8. CDR1 and CDR2 from the germline V gene are MGHRA and YSYEKL. This CDR3 is 17 amino acids long. The CDR3, as DNA: TGCGCCAGCAGCCAAGATGGGGGGACTAGCGGATCAAATGAGCAGTTCTTC. It codes for CASSQDGGTSGSNEQFF.

This CDR3 reads CASFSNRRASTEAFF. In DNA form, the CDR3 reads TGTGCCAGCTTTAGTAACAGGCGCGCTAGCACTGAAGCTTTCTTT. The V and J genes are TRBV7-9 and TRBJ1-1; possible D gene TRBD1, 5 bases. Germline CDR1 SEHNR, CDR2 FQNEAQ (reference sequence). Trimming left V 8 bases short and J 4 bases short, with 20 bases between. The CDR3 is made up of 15 amino acids.

V gene TRBV6-5 combines with J gene TRBJ2-3; a weak D match, TRBD1 (6 bases). The CDR3 loop spans 15 amino acids. From germline, CDR1 is MNHEY and CDR2 SVGAGI. V was pared by 2 bases and J by 3 bases, with 12 bases between. CDR3 amino acids: CASSYGQGTTDTQYF. The CDR3 DNA is TGTGCCAGCAGTTACGGGCAGGGGACAACAGATACGCAGTATTTT.

The CDR3 here is CASSSHRGGEGYTF. In nucleotides, the CDR3 is TGTGCCAGCAGCTCCCACAGGGGCGGGGAGGGCTACACCTTC. This chain connects TRBV7-2 to TRBJ1-2, with 7 bases identical to TRBD1. V was pared by 4 bases and J by 8 bases, with 10 bases of the junction left unmatched. The CDR3 spans 14 residues. Germline V gives CDR1 SGHTA, CDR2 FQGNSA.

V is TRBV4-2 and J is TRBJ2-1; 7 bases are a match to TRBD1. Germline V gene lookup returns CDR1 LGHNA and CDR2 YNFKEQ. V lost 1 base, J lost 4 bases, and 10 bases stayed unmatched. The CDR3 spans 17 residues. Here the CDR3 reads CASSQAAVLQGYNEQFF. CDR3 nucleotides: TGTGCCAGCAGCCAAGCGGCGGTACTACAGGGGTACAATGAGCAGTTCTTC.

The V and J genes are TRBV30 and TRBJ2-1; 10 bases are a match to TRBD2. With V trimmed by 2 bases and J by 16 bases, 17 bases remained unmatched. The CDR3 is made up of 15 amino acids. From germline, CDR1 is GTSNPN and CDR2 SVGIG (reference sequence). In nucleotides, the CDR3 is TGTGCCTGGAGTTTCGAGACTAGCGGGCCTCTCCTCCAATTCTTC. This translates into CAWSFETSGPLLQFF.

This chain joins TRBV18 and TRBJ2-5; no firm D call. The CDR3 length is 14 residues. The ends were cut back, 0 bases at V and 5 bases at J, with 10 bases in the middle. The germline V gene encodes CDR1 KGHSH and CDR2 LQKENI. CDR3 nucleotide sequence: TGTGCCAGCTCACCACCTGAGATAAGCGAGACCCAGTACTTC. This sequence encodes CASSPPEISETQYF.

The V gene is TRBV30, the J gene TRBJ2-5, with D possibly matching TRBD1 (5 bases). The CDR3 has 11 residues. The germline CDR1 and CDR2 sequences are GTSNPN and SVGIG (reference sequence). V dropped 2 bases and J dropped 4 bases, with 5 bases sitting between them. The CDR3 DNA follows: TGTGCCTGGAGTCAGGGAGAGACCCAGTACTTC. Translation: CAWSQGETQYF.

This clone appeared a single time. The rearrangement uses TRBV19 and TRBJ1-5; 9 bases align to TRBD1. CDR3 length equals 14 residues. The germline gives CDR1 LNHDA, CDR2 SQIVND (reference sequence). The V gene end was trimmed by 7 bases and the J gene end by 7 bases; junction bases not matched to a gene: 8. CDR3 loop: CASNRDRVGQPQHF. The CDR3 DNA sequence: TGTGCCAGTAACCGGGACAGGGTGGGACAGCCCCAGCATTTT.

The CDR3 DNA follows: TGCGCCAGCAGCCAACGGATTAGCGGACCCCCATTGACAGATACGCAGTATTTT. Translation: CASSQRISGPPLTDTQYF. The V call is TRBV4-1, the J call TRBJ2-3; possible D gene TRBD2, 6 bases. The CDR3 runs 18 residues. CDR1 is MGHRA and CDR2 is YSYEKL in the germline V gene. Trimming took off 2 bases at V and 3 bases at J, with 21 bases between the two ends.

The table lists this clone with a count of one. The CDR3 is CASSQVRETGNGQPQHF. The CDR3 DNA reads as TGCGCCAGCAGCCAAGTCCGTGAGACAGGGAACGGTCAGCCCCAGCATTTT. The chain has TRBV4-1 and TRBJ1-5; TRBD1 matches at 7 bases. This CDR3 is 17 amino acids long. V lost 1 base, J lost 6 bases, and 12 bases stayed unmatched. Germline assignment: CDR1 MGHRA and CDR2 YSYEKL.

The chain employs TRBV4-3 and TRBJ2-1, with D maybe TRBD2 (6 bases). The length of the CDR3 is 17 residues. From germline, CDR1 is LGHNA and CDR2 YSLEER. The germline V and J ends were trimmed by 1 base and 8 bases, with 21 bases remaining between them. The CDR3 nucleotides are TGCGCCAGCAGCCAAGTTTTTTCCGGGAGCGTTAAGGATGAGCAGTTCTTC. The encoded protein is CASSQVFSGSVKDEQFF.

V usage is TRBV6-1 and J usage is TRBJ2-1, with TRBD1 as a possible D gene (6 bases). V was shortened by 6 bases and J by 5 bases, with 11 bases between the two germline ends. This CDR3 comprises 13 residues. CDR1 and CDR2 (germline): MNHNS, SASEGT. CDR3 nucleotide sequence: TGTGCCAGCAGCCGGAGACAGGACAATGAGCAGTTCTTC. Protein sequence: CASSRRQDNEQFF.

V gene TRBV7-9 combines with J gene TRBJ2-5; D possibly corresponds to TRBD2 (6 bases). The CDR3 sequence is 16 residues long. Germline CDR1 reads SEHNR; CDR2 reads FQNEAQ (reference sequence). V lost 5 bases and J lost 3, with 19 bases in between. This chain's CDR3 is CASSPGRGGEEETQYF. The DNA for the CDR3 is TGTGCCAGCAGCCCCGGCCGTGGAGGGGAGGAAGAGACCCAGTACTTC.

This sequence joins TRBV19 and TRBJ2-7, with 7 bases that match TRBD1. CDR1 and CDR2 from the germline V gene are LNHDA and SQIVND (reference sequence). The CDR3 loop spans 14 amino acids. V trimming: 5 bases; J trimming: 5 bases; junction bases outside the gene matches: 9. The CDR3 loop reads CASSPRQGQNEQYF. CDR3 DNA sequence: TGTGCCAGTAGTCCCAGACAGGGTCAGAACGAGCAGTACTTC.

This clone turned up a few times. V is TRBV5-6 and J is TRBJ1-1; D perhaps matches TRBD1 (6 bases). The CDR3 has 17 amino acids. Germline CDR1 and CDR2: SGHDT and YYEEEE. Trimming shortened V by 2 bases and J by 0 bases, and 17 bases separated the two germline ends. The CDR3 DNA reads TGTGCCAGCAGCTTCGTCACGACAGGAGTTATGAACACTGAAGCTTTCTTT. The encoded protein is CASSFVTTGVMNTEAFF.